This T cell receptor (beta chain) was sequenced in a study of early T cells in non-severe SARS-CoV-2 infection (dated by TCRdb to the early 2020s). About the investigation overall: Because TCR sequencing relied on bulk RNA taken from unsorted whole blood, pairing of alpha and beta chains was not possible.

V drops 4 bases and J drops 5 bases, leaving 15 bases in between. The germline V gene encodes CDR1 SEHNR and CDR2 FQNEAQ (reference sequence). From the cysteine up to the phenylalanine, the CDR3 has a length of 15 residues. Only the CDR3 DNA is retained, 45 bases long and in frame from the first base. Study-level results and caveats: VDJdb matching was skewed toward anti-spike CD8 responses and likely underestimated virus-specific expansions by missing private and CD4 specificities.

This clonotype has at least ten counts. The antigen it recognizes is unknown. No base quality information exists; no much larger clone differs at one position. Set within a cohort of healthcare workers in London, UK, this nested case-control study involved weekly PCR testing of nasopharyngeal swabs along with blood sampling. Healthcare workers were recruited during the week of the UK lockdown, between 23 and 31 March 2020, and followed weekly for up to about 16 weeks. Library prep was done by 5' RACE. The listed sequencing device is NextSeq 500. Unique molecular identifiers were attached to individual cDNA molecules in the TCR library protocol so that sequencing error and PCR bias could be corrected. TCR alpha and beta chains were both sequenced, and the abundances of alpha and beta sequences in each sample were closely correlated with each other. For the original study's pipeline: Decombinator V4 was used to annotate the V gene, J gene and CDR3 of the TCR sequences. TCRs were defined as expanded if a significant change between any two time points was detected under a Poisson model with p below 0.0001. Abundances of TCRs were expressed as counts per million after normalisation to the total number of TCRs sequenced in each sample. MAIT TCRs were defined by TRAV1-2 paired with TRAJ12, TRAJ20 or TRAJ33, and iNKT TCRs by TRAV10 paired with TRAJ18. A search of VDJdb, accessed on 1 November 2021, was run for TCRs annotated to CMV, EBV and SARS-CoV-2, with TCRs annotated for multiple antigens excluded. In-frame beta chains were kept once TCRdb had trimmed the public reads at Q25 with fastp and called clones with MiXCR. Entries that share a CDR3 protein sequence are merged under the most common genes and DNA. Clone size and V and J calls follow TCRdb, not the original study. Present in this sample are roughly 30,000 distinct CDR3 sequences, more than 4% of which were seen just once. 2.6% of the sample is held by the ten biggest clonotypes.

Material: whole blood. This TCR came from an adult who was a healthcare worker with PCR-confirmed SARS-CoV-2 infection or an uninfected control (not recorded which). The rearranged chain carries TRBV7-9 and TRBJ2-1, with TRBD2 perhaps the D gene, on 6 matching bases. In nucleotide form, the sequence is TGTGCCAGCAGCTACCGATCGGGAGCCAACAATGAGCAGTTCTTC. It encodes CASSYRSGANNEQFF. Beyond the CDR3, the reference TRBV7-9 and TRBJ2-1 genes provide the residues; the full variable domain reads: DTGVSQNPRHKITKRGQNVTFRCDPISEHNRLYWYRQTLGQGPEFLTYFQNEAQLEKSRLLSDRFSAERPKGSFSTLEIQRTEQGDSAMYLCASSYRSGANNEQFFGPGTRLTVL.